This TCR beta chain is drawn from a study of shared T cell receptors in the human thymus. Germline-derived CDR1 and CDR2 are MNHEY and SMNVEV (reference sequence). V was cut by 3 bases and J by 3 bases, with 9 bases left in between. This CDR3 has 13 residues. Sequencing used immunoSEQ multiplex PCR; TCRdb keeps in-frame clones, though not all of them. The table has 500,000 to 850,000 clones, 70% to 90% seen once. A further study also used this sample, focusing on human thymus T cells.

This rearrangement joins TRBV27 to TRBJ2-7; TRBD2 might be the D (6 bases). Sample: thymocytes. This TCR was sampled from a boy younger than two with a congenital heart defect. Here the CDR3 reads CASSLGGLYEQYF. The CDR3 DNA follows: TGTGCCAGCAGTTTGGGGGGACTCTACGAGCAGTACTTC.